A selection of T cell receptor beta chains follows, all from one sample in a study of cytomegalovirus exposure and HLA in healthy donors. TCRdb's table, derived via immunoSEQ multiplex PCR, lists solely in-frame clones and lacks some. The table shows some 150,000 clones, with about 84% occurring only once. Sequenced sample: PBMCs. All receptors derive from a man in his fifties or sixties in good health and CMV-seronegative. CDR3s include the opening cysteine and the closing phenylalanine or tryptophan. D genes are given only for firm matches. Not every row has a clone size; where given, it reads once, few, many or a size class.

J gene	clone size	CDR3 length	V gene	D gene	CDR3 protein	CDR3 DNA
TRBJ2-3	-	12	TRBV29-1	-	CSVLSSTDTQYF	TGCAGCGTGTTGTCGTCCACAGATACGCAGTATTTT
TRBJ1-1	-	14	TRBV11-3	TRBD1	CASSTWDRNTEAFF	TGTGCCAGCAGCACCTGGGACAGGAACACTGAAGCTTTCTTT
TRBJ1-5	-	15	TRBV7-2	-	CASSLQAAGNQPQHF	TGTGCCAGCAGCCTCCAGGCGGCGGGGAATCAGCCCCAGCATTTT
TRBJ2-7	-	17	TRBV25-1	-	CASSGGLGGAGSYEQYF	TGTGCCAGCAGTGGGGGGCTGGGGGGGGCGGGCTCCTACGAGCAGTACTTC
TRBJ1-5	-	15	TRBV7-8	TRBD1	CASSLQGDLGQPQHF	TGTGCCAGCAGCTTACAGGGGGATTTAGGACAGCCCCAGCATTTT
TRBJ1-2	-	13	TRBV5-4	-	CASGPLAAYGYTF	TGTGCCAGCGGTCCTCTAGCAGCCTATGGCTACACCTTC
TRBJ2-5	-	14	TRBV15	-	CATSRDQSERPQYF	TGTGCCACCAGCAGAGATCAGTCGGAGAGACCCCAGTACTTC
TRBJ2-5	-	14	TRBV11-1	TRBD1	CASSPMTGWETQYF	TGTGCCAGCAGCCCAATGACAGGGTGGGAGACCCAGTACTTC
TRBJ2-7	-	15	TRBV19	TRBD1	CASSIGTGLSDEQYF	TGTGCCAGTAGTATAGGGACAGGGCTTAGTGACGAGCAGTACTTC
TRBJ2-7	-	14	TRBV19	TRBD2	CASSIGRGSYEQYF	TGTGCCAGTAGTATCGGGCGGGGGTCCTACGAGCAGTACTTC
TRBJ1-4	few	15	TRBV5-6	-	CASSSSGSTNEKLFF	TGTGCCAGCAGCTCCTCAGGGTCAACTAATGAAAAACTGTTTTTT
TRBJ1-1	-	16	TRBV11-3	TRBD1	CASSAQGQGVTGFAFF	TGTGCCAGCAGCGCCCAAGGACAGGGGGTAACGGGGTTTGCTTTCTTT
TRBJ1-3	-	14	TRBV19	-	CASSSMTAGNTIYF	TGTGCCAGTAGTTCGATGACAGCTGGAAACACCATATATTTT
TRBJ1-2	-	18	TRBV30	TRBD1	CAWHIFGTGNIINYGYTF	TGTGCCTGGCATATATTCGGGACAGGCAACATTATTAACTATGGCTACACCTTC
TRBJ1-2	-	13	TRBV19	-	CASQEGQNYGYTF	TGTGCCAGTCAGGAGGGGCAAAACTATGGCTACACCTTC
TRBJ2-7	few	15	TRBV27	-	CASSPLLGGANEQYF	TGTGCCAGCAGCCCCCTTCTGGGCGGGGCAAACGAGCAGTACTTC
TRBJ2-7	once	18	TRBV4-1	TRBD2	CASSQGDGLRREGYEQYF	TGCGCCAGCAGCCAGGGGGACGGACTAAGGCGGGAGGGCTACGAGCAGTACTTC
TRBJ2-2	-	15	TRBV19	TRBD1	CASSTGQGAYWELFF	TGTGCCAGTAGTACTGGACAGGGGGCTTATTGGGAGCTGTTTTTT
TRBJ1-1	-	16	TRBV6-5	-	CASSYVEVAENTEAFF	TGTGCCAGCAGTTACGTTGAAGTTGCGGAGAACACTGAAGCTTTCTTT
TRBJ2-5	-	16	TRBV7-3	TRBD1	CASSSPPGQRQETQYF	TGTGCCAGCAGCTCCCCGCCGGGACAGCGACAAGAGACCCAGTACTTC
TRBJ2-1	-	14	TRBV5-8	TRBD2	CASSLIAGGGEQFF	TGTGCCAGCAGCTTGATAGCGGGAGGTGGGGAGCAGTTCTTC
TRBJ1-2	once	15	TRBV2	TRBD1	CATTSGGTGTSGYTF	TGTGCCACAACTTCGGGGGGGACAGGGACGTCGGGCTACACCTTC
TRBJ2-3	-	17	TRBV5-1	TRBD2	CASSPRGDRSSTDTQYF	TGCGCCAGCAGCCCGCGGGGGGACCGTTCTAGCACAGATACGCAGTATTTT
TRBJ1-3	-	15	TRBV9	TRBD1	CASSTLTGGGNTIYF	TGTGCCAGCAGCACCTTGACAGGGGGCGGAAACACCATATATTTT
TRBJ1-5	-	16	TRBV5-1	-	CASSEDSLDSNQPQHF	TGCGCCAGCAGCGAGGACAGTCTCGATAGCAATCAGCCCCAGCATTTT
TRBJ1-5	-	13	TRBV6-5	-	CASSYSESQPQHF	TGTGCCAGCAGTTACTCGGAGTCGCAGCCCCAGCATTTT
TRBJ1-1	once	14	TRBV6-5	-	CASSYSRAETEAFF	TGTGCCAGCAGTTACTCGAGGGCGGAAACTGAAGCTTTCTTT
TRBJ2-7	-	16	TRBV5-1	TRBD2	CASSRRLAGVGDEQYF	TGCGCCAGCAGCCGGAGGTTAGCGGGAGTTGGTGACGAGCAGTACTTC
TRBJ2-3	-	14	TRBV5-1	-	CASSLVGGPDTQYF	TGCGCCAGCAGCTTGGTGGGGGGGCCAGATACGCAGTATTTT
TRBJ2-3	-	15	TRBV5-1	-	CASSPTSRGVRTQYF	TGCGCCAGCAGCCCGACTTCCAGGGGGGTACGAACGCAGTATTTT
TRBJ2-1	-	18	TRBV12-5	TRBD2	CASGLVPGAGGAYNEQFF	TGTGCTAGTGGTTTGGTACCAGGCGCGGGGGGGGCGTACAATGAGCAGTTCTTC
TRBJ2-2	-	17	TRBV2	-	CASTPGRRYRDAGELFF	TGTGCCAGCACCCCCGGGAGGAGGTACAGGGACGCCGGGGAGCTGTTTTTT
TRBJ1-5	-	16	TRBV6-6	TRBD1	CASSPFDRGLNQPQHF	TGTGCCAGCAGTCCCTTTGACAGGGGGCTCAATCAGCCCCAGCATTTT
TRBJ2-1	-	14	TRBV6-1	TRBD2	CASRASGGGNEQFF	TGTGCCAGCAGGGCTAGCGGGGGAGGCAATGAGCAGTTCTTC
TRBJ2-1	-	18	TRBV4-1	TRBD2	CASSQDHYSGRFYNEQFF	TGCGCCAGCAGCCAAGACCATTATAGCGGGAGGTTCTACAATGAGCAGTTCTTC
TRBJ2-3	-	15	TRBV7-3	-	CASSSLASSTDTQYF	TGTGCCAGCAGCTCCTTAGCTTCTAGCACAGATACGCAGTATTTT
TRBJ2-7	-	14	TRBV6-1	TRBD1	CASQRQGANYEQYF	TGTGCCAGCCAAAGACAGGGGGCAAACTACGAGCAGTACTTC
TRBJ2-7	-	14	TRBV29-1	TRBD2	CSAITGTSFYEQCF	TGCAGCGCAATTACCGGGACTAGCTTTTACGAGCAGTGCTTC
TRBJ1-2	-	17	TRBV27	-	CASSFKFSGVTNYGYTF	TGTGCCAGCAGTTTTAAGTTCTCCGGGGTGACTAACTATGGCTACACCTTC
TRBJ2-2	-	15	TRBV28	TRBD1	CASSLDRLNTGELFF	TGTGCCAGCAGTTTGGACAGGTTGAACACCGGGGAGCTGTTTTTT
TRBJ1-1	-	15	TRBV5-1	TRBD1	CASSGSTGTNTEAFF	TGCGCCAGCAGCGGGTCGACAGGGACGAACACTGAAGCTTTCTTT